This entry concerns a single T cell receptor (beta chain). The CDR3 covers 15 residues. Germline V CDR1 and CDR2: MNHEY, SVGAGI. J was trimmed by 5 bases and V by 2 bases; bases with no gene match: 6. This sample stems from a study of blood T cell repertoires in COVID-19. About the research overall: Some COVID-19 samples were acute and others convalescent; all came from the United States, Italy and Spain. In each case, the material was cDNA or gDNA derived from T cells, B-cell-depleted T cells, or PBMCs.

The method was immunoSEQ multiplex PCR; TCRdb's version includes in-frame clones alone and lacks a portion of them. The table shows about 97,000 clones, with approximately 82% occurring only once. V gene TRBV6-5 combines with J gene TRBJ1-1; 9 bases line up with TRBD1. The source material was peripheral blood. This TCR derives from a man aged 65-85 years with acute or convalescent COVID-19. Here the CDR3 reads CASSYLQGARTEAFF. CDR3 nucleotides: TGTGCCAGCAGTTACCTACAGGGGGCCCGGACTGAAGCTTTCTTT.